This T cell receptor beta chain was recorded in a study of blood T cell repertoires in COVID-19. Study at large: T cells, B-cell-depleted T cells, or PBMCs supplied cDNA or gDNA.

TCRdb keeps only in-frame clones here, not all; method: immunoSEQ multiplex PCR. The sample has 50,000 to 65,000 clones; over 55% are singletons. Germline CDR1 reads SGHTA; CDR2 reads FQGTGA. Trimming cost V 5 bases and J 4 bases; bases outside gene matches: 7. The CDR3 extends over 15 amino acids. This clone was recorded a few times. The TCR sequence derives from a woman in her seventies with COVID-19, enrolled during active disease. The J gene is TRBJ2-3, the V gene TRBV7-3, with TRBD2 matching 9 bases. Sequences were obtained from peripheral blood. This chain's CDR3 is CASSPPGLAADTQYF. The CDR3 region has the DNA TGTGCCAGCAGCCCCCCGGGACTAGCTGCAGATACGCAGTATTTT.